Presented here are 24 T cell receptor beta chains from one specimen sequenced in a study of blood T cell repertoires in COVID-19. Sequenced by immunoSEQ multiplex PCR; TCRdb stores in-frame clones only, minus some. The sample has some 200,000 clones, over 75% seen once. The sequenced material came from peripheral blood. The origin of the receptors is a man in his forties or fifties with active or convalescent COVID-19.

The genes are TRBV6-2 or TRBV6-3 and TRBJ1-5, with 9 nucleotides matching TRBD1. V lost 5 bases to trimming and J lost 5 bases; unmatched junction nucleotides: 4. The CDR3 has 14 residues. Germline CDR1 reads MNHEY; CDR2 reads SVGEGT. The CDR3 loop is CASSRQGVDQPQHF. The CDR3 DNA is TGTGCCAGCAGTCGACAGGGGGTCGATCAGCCCCAGCATTTT.

This clone has only one observation. The J gene is TRBJ2-5, the V gene TRBV7-2; 8 nucleotides match TRBD2. With 5 bases clipped from V and 5 bases from J, the junction kept 7 bases outside the gene matches. The CDR3 consists of 14 residues. The germline gives CDR1 SGHTA, CDR2 FQGNSA. The CDR3 spells CASSPGGVGETQYF. Written as DNA, the CDR3 is TGTGCCAGCAGCCCCGGGGGGGTTGGGGAGACCCAGTACTTC.

CDR3 sequence (DNA): TGTGCCAGCAGTGCCCCGGGACAGGGGAACACTGAAGCTTTCTTT. Its protein product is CASSAPGQGNTEAFF. The chain has TRBV6-6 and TRBJ1-1, with 9 nucleotides matching TRBD1. The CDR3 is 15 residues long. Germline V gene data show CDR1 as MNHNY and CDR2 as SVGAGI (reference sequence). V shed 5 bases, J shed 1 base, and the junction held 5 bases outside the gene matches.

The chain links TRBV27 to TRBJ1-5; D gene uncertain. The CDR3 runs to 12 residues. V was pared by 10 bases and J by 3 bases, with 10 bases between. Germline lookup yields CDR1 MNHEY and CDR2 SMNVEV (reference sequence). CDR3 sequence: CATGEDNQPQHF. The CDR3 DNA follows: TGTGCCACTGGGGAGGACAATCAGCCCCAGCATTTT.

This clone was observed once. The chain is built from TRBV4-3 and TRBJ2-2; D may be TRBD2 (5 bases). The CDR3 runs 15 residues. Trimming left V 7 bases short and J 7 bases short, with 19 bases between. CDR1 and CDR2 from the germline V gene are LGHNA and YSLEER. This CDR3 is CASKTDAGVDGELFF. CDR3 DNA: TGCGCCAGCAAGACGGACGCCGGGGTTGACGGGGAGCTGTTTTTT.

The rearrangement links TRBV7-8 to TRBJ2-7, with D possibly matching TRBD2 (6 bases). V was shortened by 5 bases and J by 4 bases, with 15 bases between the two germline ends. Germline V gene sequence: CDR1 SGHVS, CDR2 FQNEAQ. CDR3 length: 14 residues. CDR3 in amino acids: CASSPFNGGYEQYF. CDR3 in DNA: TGTGCCAGCAGCCCTTTCAACGGGGGTTACGAGCAGTACTTC.

The chain has TRBV28 and TRBJ2-3; TRBD1 matches 11 bases. Losses at the gene ends were 4 bases for V and 1 base for J; bases not matched to a gene: 4. The CDR3 extends over 16 amino acids. Germline CDR1 and CDR2: MDHEN and SYDVKM. CDR3 sequence (DNA): TGTGCCAGCAGTTCCGGACAGGGGGCGGGCACAGATACGCAGTATTTT. Translating it yields CASSSGQGAGTDTQYF.

This rearrangement joins TRBV28 to TRBJ2-5, with TRBD1 identical over 8 bases. CDR1 is MDHEN, CDR2 SYDVKM, per germline. V was pared by 11 bases and J by 5 bases, with 13 bases of the junction left unmatched. The CDR3 is 14 residues long. The CDR3 sequence is CASHPQGAWETQYF. The DNA for the CDR3 is TGTGCCTCCCACCCCCAGGGGGCCTGGGAGACCCAGTACTTC.

This chain links TRBV11-2 with TRBJ1-6, with 7 bases matching TRBD1. The junction had 11 bases not matched to a gene; V was cut back by 3 bases and J by 9 bases. This CDR3 has 16 amino acids. CDR1 and CDR2 from the germline V gene are SGHAT and FQNNGV. CDR3 nucleotide sequence: TGTGCCAGCAGCTTGAATCCCCGACAGGGCGGTTCACCCCTCCACTTT. It codes for CASSLNPRQGGSPLHF.

The gene calls are TRBV10-3 and TRBJ2-3; 7 bases line up with TRBD2. The CDR3 is 16 residues long. Germline V gene data show CDR1 as ENHRY and CDR2 as SYGVKD. V shed 5 bases, J shed 6 bases, and the junction held 14 bases outside the gene matches. The CDR3 protein is CAISLGPGLSTDTQYF. The CDR3 region has the DNA TGTGCCATCAGTTTGGGGCCGGGACTATCGACTGATACGCAGTATTTT.

The chain combines TRBV11-2 with TRBJ1-6; TRBD1 is a possible D gene (5 bases). This CDR3 has 15 residues. V dropped 6 bases and J dropped 0 bases, with 9 bases sitting between them. Germline CDR1 is SGHAT and CDR2 is FQNNGV. For the CDR3, the DNA is TGTGCCAGCAGGGTGGGGGGCTCCTATAATTCACCCCTCCACTTT. As protein: CASRVGGSYNSPLHF.

The rearrangement joins TRBV19 to TRBJ1-5; 8 nucleotides agree with TRBD1. Germline V CDR1 and CDR2: LNHDA, SQIVND (reference sequence). Trimming removed 6 bases from V and 0 bases from J; junction bases left unmatched: 4. The CDR3 is made up of 15 amino acids. The CDR3 is CASRPTGASNQPQHF. For the CDR3, the DNA is TGTGCCAGTAGGCCGACAGGGGCTAGCAATCAGCCCCAGCATTTT.

This sequence joins TRBV21-1 and TRBJ2-1; the D call TRBD1 from the table was never checked on the DNA. TRBV21-1 is described as a pseudogene. The CDR3 extends over 16 amino acids. The CDR3 reads CASQGNALSSYNEQFF. The CDR3 DNA reads TGTGCCAGCCAGGGTAACGCACTGAGCTCCTACAATGAGCAGTTCTTC.

CDR3 DNA: TGTGCCAGCAGCCAAGACAGCGGGGGGTCTACGGATACGCAGTATTTT. This sequence encodes CASSQDSGGSTDTQYF. V gene TRBV3-1 (or the pseudogene TRBV3-2) combines with J gene TRBJ2-3, with 9 positions matching TRBD2. This CDR3 comprises 16 residues. Germline assignment: CDR1 LGHDT and CDR2 YNNKEL (reference sequence). V lost 0 bases to trimming and J lost 6 bases; unmatched junction nucleotides: 7.

The CDR3 DNA reads as TGTGCCAGCAGTGAATCGGGACAGACGAACACTGAAGCTTTCTTT. This codes for CASSESGQTNTEAFF. The chain recombines TRBV25-1 with TRBJ1-1, with 7 positions matching TRBD1. The J segment lost 1 base and the V segment lost 1 base, leaving 3 bases of the junction unmatched. CDR1 is MGHDK, CDR2 SYGVNS, per germline. The CDR3 is made up of 15 amino acids.

The chain recombines TRBV30 with TRBJ2-2; tentative D call: TRBD2 (5 bases). V shed 3 bases and J shed 6 bases, with 14 bases lying between them. Germline V gene lookup returns CDR1 GTSNPN and CDR2 SVGIG (reference sequence). This CDR3 comprises 14 residues. As DNA, the CDR3 is TGTGCCTGGAGGCGGGTGGGAATTGCCGGGGAGCTGTTTTTT. It encodes CAWRRVGIAGELFF. Variable domain in full (rest from reference TRBV30 and TRBJ2-2): SQTIHQWPATLVQPVGSPLSLECTVEGTSNPNLYWYRQAAGRGLQLLFYSVGIGQISSEVPQNLSASRPQDRQFILSSKKLLLSDSGFYLCAWRRVGIAGELFFGEGSRLTVL.

The V call is TRBV11-2, the J call TRBJ2-5; tentative D call: TRBD2 (7 bases). In germline, CDR1 is SGHAT, CDR2 FQNNGV. The CDR3 spans 16 residues. Trimming pared 2 bases from V and 3 bases from J, leaving 16 bases between. The DNA of the CDR3 is TGTGCCAGCAGCTTAAGTGCGGGGGCAATAAAAGAGACCCAGTACTTC. Its translation is CASSLSAGAIKETQYF.

The J gene is TRBJ1-5, the V gene TRBV7-9; tentatively, D is TRBD1 (6 bases). Germline loops: CDR1 SEHNR, CDR2 FQNEAQ (reference sequence). V dropped 5 bases and J dropped 1 base, with 12 bases sitting between them. The length of the CDR3 is 15 residues. CDR3 amino acids: CASSQQGASNQPQHF. CDR3 nucleotide sequence: TGTGCCAGCAGCCAACAGGGAGCGAGCAATCAGCCCCAGCATTTT.

The genes are TRBV5-1 and TRBJ2-5, with D perhaps matching TRBD2 (5 bases). The CDR3 totals 14 residues. The V end lost 0 bases, the J end lost 5 bases, and 11 bases lay between the germline ends. In germline, CDR1 is SGHRS, CDR2 YFSETQ. CDR3: CASSLDERGETQYF. CDR3 in DNA: TGCGCCAGCAGCTTGGATGAGAGAGGGGAGACCCAGTACTTC.

The V gene is TRBV27, the J gene TRBJ1-5; TRBD1 matches 11 bases. The CDR3 covers 14 residues. V was clipped by 10 bases and J by 5 bases; unmatched bases: 7. CDR1 is MNHEY, CDR2 SMNVEV, per germline (reference sequence). DNA for the CDR3: TGTGCCACCCGGGGGACAGGGGGTTATCAGCCCCAGCATTTT. This encodes CATRGTGGYQPQHF.

The genes are TRBV12-3 or TRBV12-4 and TRBJ2-7, with 9 positions matching TRBD1. The trim removed 6 bases at V and 4 bases at J, leaving 4 bases unmatched. This CDR3 has 13 residues. The CDR3 spells CASRRTGEYEQYF. As DNA, the CDR3 is TGTGCCAGCAGGAGGACAGGGGAGTACGAGCAGTACTTC.

This clone was picked up a small number of times. This chain connects TRBV7-2 to TRBJ1-1; D gene uncertain. V was trimmed by 5 bases and J by 1 base, leaving 14 bases between them. The CDR3 has 15 amino acids. Germline assignment: CDR1 SGHTA and CDR2 FQGNSA. CDR3 protein: CASSPPHSKNTEAFF. CDR3 sequence (DNA): TGTGCCAGCAGCCCCCCGCACAGTAAGAACACTGAAGCTTTCTTT.

The V gene is TRBV6-5, the J gene TRBJ1-2; 7 nucleotides align to TRBD1. Germline values: CDR1 MNHEY, CDR2 SVGAGI. There are 13 residues in the CDR3. V dropped 4 bases and J dropped 5; count of bases not matched to a gene: 4. CDR3 amino acids: CASSSRDSYGYTF. Here the CDR3 DNA reads TGTGCCAGCAGTTCCCGGGACAGTTATGGCTACACCTTC.

The CDR3 DNA is TGCGCCAGCAGCCAAGTTGGCAGTTTCTCCTATGGCTACACCTTC. Translation gives CASSQVGSFSYGYTF. The V and J genes are TRBV4-1 and TRBJ1-2; D gene uncertain. The ends were cut back, 1 base at V and 4 bases at J, with 13 bases in the middle. The CDR3 consists of 15 residues. Germline V gene sequence: CDR1 MGHRA, CDR2 YSYEKL.